This entry lists 14 T cell receptor beta chains sequenced from one sample in a study of OX40 agonist ivuxolimab in advanced cancers. Using immunoSEQ multiplex PCR, the repertoire was profiled, and TCRdb retains in-frame clones only, with some absent. The data contain approximately 64,000 clones, about 80% of them singletons. The specimen was CD4+ or CD8+ T cells sorted from blood, collected in a trial of the OX40 agonist ivuxolimab. These receptors came from an adult with an advanced solid tumor such as melanoma, head and neck, liver or kidney cancer.

V gene TRBV6-5 combines with J gene TRBJ1-4; D uncertain. The CDR3 extends over 14 amino acids. Germline V gene lookup returns CDR1 MNHEY and CDR2 SVGAGI. Between the trimmed V and J ends, which lost 3 bases and 8 bases, there was a span of 13 bases. CDR3 in amino acids: CASSYAGNGEKLFF. CDR3 coding DNA: TGTGCCAGCAGTTATGCGGGGAATGGCGAAAAACTGTTTTTT.

V and J are TRBV5-6 and TRBJ2-5; D might be TRBD1 or TRBD2, each matching 7 bases. Germline V gives CDR1 SGHDT, CDR2 YYEEEE. The V and J ends lost 4 bases and 4 bases respectively, with 14 bases between them. CDR3 size: 14 residues. The CDR3 DNA sequence: TGTGCCAGCAGCGCAACAGGGGAGGGAGAGACCCAGTACTTC. The encoded protein is CASSATGEGETQYF. The full variable domain, in which reference TRBV5-6 and TRBJ2-5 provide the parts outside the CDR3, is DAGVTQSPTHLIKTRGQQVTLRCSPKSGHDTVSWYQQALGQGPQFIFQYYEEEERQRGNFPDRFSGHQFPNYSSELNVNALLLGDSALYLCASSATGEGETQYFGPGTRLLVL.

This sequence joins TRBV9 and TRBJ2-1; D remains ambiguous. V lost 0 bases and J lost 9, with 10 bases in between. CDR1 and CDR2 (germline): SGDLS, YYNGEE. The CDR3 totals 13 residues. CDR3 loop: CASSVGLLGEQFF. The CDR3 nucleotides are TGTGCCAGCAGCGTAGGGCTACTCGGTGAGCAGTTCTTC. Looking up the rest from reference TRBV9 and TRBJ2-1 gives the full variable domain: DSGVTQTPKHLITATGQRVTLRCSPRSGDLSVYWYQQSLDQGLQFLIQYYNGEERAKGNILERFSAQQFPDLHSELNLSSLELGDSALYFCASSVGLLGEQFFGPGTRLTVL.

The chain carries TRBV6-5 and TRBJ1-2; unclear D gene. Germline CDR1 MNHEY, CDR2 SVGAGI. CDR3 length: 13 amino acids. The V gene lost 2 bases and the J gene lost 4 bases, with 8 bases spanning the gap. CDR3 nucleotides: TGTGCCAGCAGTTACGGCCAGTTCTATGGCTACACCTTC. Translated: CASSYGQFYGYTF.

The CDR3 DNA is TGTGCCAGCAGTGATCAAGAGACCCAGTACTTC. Protein: CASSDQETQYF. V and J are TRBV6-5 and TRBJ2-5, with D hard to call. The CDR3 runs to 11 residues. V lost 5 bases, J lost 2 bases, and 3 bases lay in between. CDR1 and CDR2 from the germline V gene are MNHEY and SVGAGI.

The rearrangement joins TRBV7-9 to TRBJ1-5; D uncertain. Germline values: CDR1 SEHNR, CDR2 FQNEAQ (reference sequence). The CDR3 is made up of 15 amino acids. Trimming left V 0 bases short and J 2 bases short, with 8 bases between. DNA for the CDR3: TGTGCCAGCAGCTTAGCGAATCAGGGCAATCAGCCCCAGCATTTT. Translating it yields CASSLANQGNQPQHF.

V usage is TRBV27 and J usage is TRBJ1-1; D unclear. V was trimmed by 3 bases and J by 0 bases, leaving 11 bases between them. This CDR3 is 15 amino acids long. Per germline, CDR1 MNHEY and CDR2 SMNVEV (reference sequence). The CDR3 nucleotides are TGTGCCAGCAGTTTTTATGGCGGGGTGAACACTGAAGCTTTCTTT. This sequence encodes CASSFYGGVNTEAFF.

The chain couples TRBV27 to TRBJ2-7; D may be TRBD2 (7 bases). V was shortened by 4 bases and J by 6 bases, with 19 bases between the two germline ends. The CDR3 is 15 amino acids. Germline V lookup: CDR1 MNHEY, CDR2 SMNVEV (reference sequence). The CDR3 sequence: CASSSPTGGGIEQYF. The CDR3 DNA follows: TGTGCCAGCAGTTCCCCGACGGGGGGCGGGATCGAGCAGTACTTC.

The gene calls are TRBV18 and TRBJ1-2, with D hard to call. Germline lookup yields CDR1 KGHSH and CDR2 LQKENI. The V gene lost 6 bases and the J gene lost 3 bases, with 11 bases spanning the gap. The CDR3 is 13 amino acids. The CDR3 spells CASSSIRDYGYTF. DNA of the CDR3: TGTGCCAGCTCCTCTATTCGGGACTATGGCTACACCTTC.

This clone was counted a single time. V is TRBV6-1 and J is TRBJ2-1; unclear D gene. V was trimmed by 2 bases and J by 5 bases, leaving 7 bases between them. From germline, CDR1 is MNHNS and CDR2 SASEGT. CDR3 length: 13 residues. As DNA, the CDR3 is TGTGCCAGCAGTGAAAATACAGACAATGAGCAGTTCTTC. Its translation is CASSENTDNEQFF.

This clone appeared a single time. The chain links TRBV7-9 to TRBJ2-7; no definite D call. The CDR3 loop spans 14 amino acids. The germline V gene encodes CDR1 SEHNR and CDR2 FQNEAQ (reference sequence). Trimming left V 1 base short and J 5 bases short, with 12 bases between. DNA of the CDR3: TGTGCCAGCAGCTTAGGGGTGGACCGCGACGAGCAGTACTTC. It yields the protein CASSLGVDRDEQYF. Looking up the rest from reference TRBV7-9 and TRBJ2-7 gives the full variable domain: DTGVSQNPRHKITKRGQNVTFRCDPISEHNRLYWYRQTLGQGPEFLTYFQNEAQLEKSRLLSDRFSAERPKGSFSTLEIQRTEQGDSAMYLCASSLGVDRDEQYFGPGTRLTVT.

The chain joins TRBV5-6 to TRBJ2-5; D possibly corresponds to TRBD2 (5 bases). Germline assignment: CDR1 SGHDT and CDR2 YYEEEE. This CDR3 has 14 residues. Trimming pared 6 bases from V and 1 base from J, leaving 13 bases between. CDR3 protein: CASTGILAQETQYF. The CDR3 region has the DNA TGTGCCAGCACCGGGATTTTGGCCCAAGAGACCCAGTACTTC.

The rearrangement uses TRBV9 and TRBJ2-7; 9 positions match TRBD1. V was pared by 0 bases and J by 3 bases, with 7 bases of the junction left unmatched. This CDR3 is built from 16 residues. Germline V CDR1 and CDR2: SGDLS, YYNGEE. The DNA of the CDR3 is TGTGCCAGCAGCGTAGGGGGGACAGGGACACTCTACGAGCAGTACTTC. It translates to CASSVGGTGTLYEQYF.

This chain links TRBV6-1 with TRBJ2-3, with D possibly TRBD2 on 5 matching bases. V was clipped by 1 base and J by 3 bases, with 17 bases between them. This CDR3 is built from 17 residues. Germline CDR1 is MNHNS and CDR2 is SASEGT. The CDR3 DNA reads TGTGCCAGCAGTGAAGTTTTAGGGTCGGGATGGACAGATACGCAGTATTTT. Its translation: CASSEVLGSGWTDTQYF.